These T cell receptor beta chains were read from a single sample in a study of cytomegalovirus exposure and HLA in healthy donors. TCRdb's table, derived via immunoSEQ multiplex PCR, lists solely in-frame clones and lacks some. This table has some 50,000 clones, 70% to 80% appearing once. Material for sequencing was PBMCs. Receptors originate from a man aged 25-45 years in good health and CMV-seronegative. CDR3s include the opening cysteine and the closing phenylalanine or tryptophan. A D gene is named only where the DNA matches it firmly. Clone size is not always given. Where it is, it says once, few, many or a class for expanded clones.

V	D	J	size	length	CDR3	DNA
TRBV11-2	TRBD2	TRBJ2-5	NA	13	CASSFGTKETQYF	TGTGCCAGCAGCTTCGGGACTAAAGAGACCCAGTACTTC
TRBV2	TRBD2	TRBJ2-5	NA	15	CASSEKTSGRETQYF	TGTGCCAGCAGTGAAAAGACTAGCGGGAGAGAGACCCAGTACTTC
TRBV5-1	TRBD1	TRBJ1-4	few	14	CASSWGTANEKLFF	TGCGCCAGCAGCTGGGGGACAGCTAATGAAAAACTGTTTTTT
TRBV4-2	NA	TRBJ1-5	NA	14	CASSPTIGSQPQHF	TGTGCCAGCAGCCCCACCATTGGGAGTCAGCCCCAGCATTTT
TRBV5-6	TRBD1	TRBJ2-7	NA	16	CASSLSSGTGSYEQYF	TGTGCCAGCAGCTTGTCGTCTGGGACAGGGAGTTACGAGCAGTACTTC
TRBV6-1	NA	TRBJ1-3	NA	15	CASSEHRVSGNTIYF	TGTGCCAGCAGTGAGCACAGGGTGTCTGGAAACACCATATATTTT
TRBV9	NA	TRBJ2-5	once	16	CASSVGPARGKETQYF	TGTGCCAGCAGCGTAGGACCCGCCCGAGGGAAAGAGACCCAGTACTTC
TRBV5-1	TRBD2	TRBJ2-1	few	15	CASSLAGRAVNEQFF	TGCGCCAGCAGCTTGGCCGGGAGGGCCGTTAATGAGCAGTTCTTC
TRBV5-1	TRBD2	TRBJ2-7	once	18	CASSLGYKLAGVTYEQYF	TGCGCCAGCAGCTTGGGGTATAAACTAGCGGGAGTTACCTACGAGCAGTACTTC
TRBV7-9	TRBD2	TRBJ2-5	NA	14	CASSSSGSTETQYF	TGTGCCAGCAGCTCTAGCGGGAGCACAGAGACCCAGTACTTC